The 10 T cell receptor beta chains reported below all come from one sample, sequenced in a study of post-analysis software for immune sequencing data. Regarding the study as a whole: In patients, a few TRBV segments were more frequent than in controls, with TRBV5-6, TRBV5-1 and TRBV20-1 among them.

Antigens of these TCRs are unknown. Sequencing libraries made from TCR beta cDNA carried unique molecular identifiers. TCRdb re-derived calls from the PCR reads in MiXCR, one entry per CDR3 protein. The data hold approximately 630,000 distinct CDR3 sequences, with around 64% observed a single time. The sequencing sample was made of blood. Every receptor here comes from a girl aged 2-10 years with multiple sclerosis.

This clonotype occurred a few times. The chain links TRBV29-1 to TRBJ2-3, with 7 bases lining up with TRBD1. The CDR3 runs to 13 residues. Looked up from germline, CDR1 is SQVTM and CDR2 is ANQGSEA. V shed 5 bases and J 2 bases; nucleotides not matched to a gene: 4. The chain's CDR3 is CSVRQGITDTQYF. The CDR3 DNA sequence: TGCAGCGTTAGACAGGGAATCACAGATACGCAGTATTTT.

The chain combines TRBV13 with TRBJ2-3; 11 positions match TRBD2. This CDR3 comprises 18 residues. With V trimmed by 4 bases and J by 0 bases, 9 bases remained unmatched. The germline gives CDR1 PRHDT, CDR2 FYEKMQ (reference sequence). CDR3 in amino acids: CASSSRTSGFSSTDTQYF. The CDR3 region has the DNA TGTGCCAGCAGCTCACGGACTAGCGGGTTTTCTAGCACAGATACGCAGTATTTT.

The chain is built from TRBV20-1 and TRBJ2-1, with D possibly being TRBD1 (5 bases). The CDR3 consists of 14 residues. Looked up from germline, CDR1 is DFQATT and CDR2 is SNEGSKA (reference sequence). Trimming took 3 bases from V and 6 from J, leaving 15 bases between them. CDR3 nucleotides: TGCAGTGCTAGCTTCGGGCAGGGCGGCAATGAGCAGTTCTTC. Its protein is CSASFGQGGNEQFF.

The chain employs TRBV28 and TRBJ2-6; 7 nucleotides agree with TRBD1. The CDR3 totals 16 residues. Per germline, CDR1 MDHEN and CDR2 SYDVKM. The junction had 3 bases not matched to a gene; V was cut back by 4 bases and J by 0 bases. CDR3 protein: CASSSGTVSGANVLTF. The DNA for the CDR3 is TGTGCCAGCAGTTCCGGGACAGTCTCTGGGGCCAACGTCCTGACTTTC. The full variable domain, completed using reference TRBV28 and TRBJ2-6, is DVKVTQSSRYLVKRTGEKVFLECVQDMDHENMFWYRQDPGLGLRLIYFSYDVKMKEKGDIPEGYSVSREKKERFSLILESASTNQTSMYLCASSSGTVSGANVLTFGAGSRLTVL.

The J gene is TRBJ1-2, the V gene TRBV6-5; the D is unclear. This CDR3 comprises 14 residues. Trimming took 7 bases from V and 4 from J, leaving 16 bases between them. CDR1 and CDR2 from the germline V gene are MNHEY and SVGAGI. Here the CDR3 reads CASNPITESYGYTF. For the CDR3, the DNA is TGTGCCAGCAACCCCATAACAGAGAGCTATGGCTACACCTTC.

The CDR3 sequence is CASSPHADTQYF. CDR3 coding DNA: TGTGCCAGCAGCCCCCATGCAGATACGCAGTATTTT. The chain has TRBV11-2 and TRBJ2-3; D call uncertain. The CDR3 has 12 amino acids. Germline CDR1 and CDR2: SGHAT and FQNNGV. The V gene lost 5 bases and the J gene lost 4 bases, with 7 bases spanning the gap.

J is TRBJ2-7 and V is TRBV5-1; D uncertain. The CDR3 has 13 amino acids. V was shortened by 4 bases and J by 0 bases, with 8 bases between the two germline ends. CDR1 SGHRS and CDR2 YFSETQ come from the germline V gene. This CDR3 is CASSTLLSYEQYF. CDR3 bases: TGCGCCAGCAGCACCCTCCTCTCCTACGAGCAGTACTTC.

This clonotype was observed a few times. CDR3 sequence (DNA): TGCAGCGTTGGGTCCCTAACGGGGAATGAGCAGTTCTTC. It yields the protein CSVGSLTGNEQFF. This rearrangement joins TRBV29-1 to TRBJ2-1; TRBD2 is a possible D gene (5 bases). Germline-derived CDR1 and CDR2 are SQVTM and ANQGSEA. V lost 4 bases, J lost 7 bases, and 14 bases lay in between. The CDR3 has 13 residues.

This clonotype was counted a few times. The V call is TRBV5-1, the J call TRBJ2-1; 11 nucleotides line up with TRBD2. The CDR3 contains 15 residues. With V trimmed by 4 bases and J by 6 bases, 6 bases remained unmatched. The V gene's germline CDR1 is SGHRS and CDR2 YFSETQ. CDR3 sequence: CASSASGTSGNEQFF. CDR3 nucleotide sequence: TGCGCCAGCAGCGCGAGCGGGACTAGCGGCAATGAGCAGTTCTTC.

CDR3 nucleotide sequence: TGTGCCAGCAGCTTGGGGCGGGGGCCAGAGACCCAGTACTTC. It translates to CASSLGRGPETQYF. The V and J genes are TRBV7-8 and TRBJ2-7, with D perhaps TRBD2 (7 bases). The J call may be mistaken, given a closer DNA end match to TRBJ2-5. CDR3 length: 14 amino acids. Germline V gene sequence: CDR1 SGHVS, CDR2 FQNEAQ.